The next 18 T cell receptor beta chains were all read from a single sample in a study of T cell changes during pregnancy in multiple sclerosis. This table comes from immunoSEQ multiplex PCR, and its TCRdb copy is limited to in-frame clones, with some not included. The sample consists of around 62,000 clones, approximately 90% of them appearing once. The sample consisted of peripheral blood, taken in the first trimester of pregnancy. Source of these receptors: a female donor with multiple sclerosis, enrolled in a pregnancy study.

The V and J genes are TRBV30 and TRBJ2-7; 7 positions match TRBD1. This CDR3 is 14 amino acids long. CDR1 and CDR2 (germline): GTSNPN, SVGIG (reference sequence). V gave up 3 bases and J gave up 2 bases; unmatched junction bases: 7. CDR3 region: CAWSPGTATYEQYF. The CDR3 DNA is TGTGCCTGGAGCCCAGGGACAGCCACCTACGAGCAGTACTTC.

This clone was detected once. V and J are TRBV6-5 and TRBJ2-5; D remains unclear. Germline V gene lookup returns CDR1 MNHEY and CDR2 SVGAGI. This CDR3 is 14 amino acids long. V lost 0 bases, J lost 1 base, and 6 bases lay in between. Here the CDR3 reads CASSYSVSQETQYF. DNA for the CDR3: TGTGCCAGCAGTTACTCGGTCAGCCAAGAGACCCAGTACTTC.

The chain links TRBV19 to TRBJ2-1, with D maybe TRBD2 (6 bases). Germline V lookup: CDR1 LNHDA, CDR2 SQIVND (reference sequence). Trimming pared 5 bases from V and 8 bases from J, leaving 19 bases between. CDR3 length: 15 amino acids. CDR3 loop: CASSFGTQSGDEQFF. In DNA, the CDR3 is TGTGCCAGTAGTTTCGGGACTCAAAGTGGCGATGAGCAGTTCTTC. Using reference TRBV19 and TRBJ2-1 for the parts outside the CDR3, the full variable domain is DGGITQSPKYLFRKEGQNVTLSCEQNLNHDAMYWYRQDPGQGLRLIYYSQIVNDFQKGDIAEGYSVSREKKESFPLTVTSAQKNPTAFYLCASSFGTQSGDEQFFGPGTRLTVL.

The chain is built from TRBV2 and TRBJ2-7; 7 bases fit TRBD1. After removal of 10 bases from V and 3 bases from J, the junction contained 15 bases not matched to a gene. The CDR3 contains 15 residues. Germline values: CDR1 SNHLY, CDR2 FYNNEI. The CDR3 protein is CATHEFGTEFYEQYF. Written as DNA, the CDR3 is TGTGCCACCCACGAATTTGGGACAGAGTTCTACGAGCAGTACTTC.

V is TRBV6-5 and J is TRBJ1-1; no clear D. CDR1 and CDR2 from the germline V gene are MNHEY and SVGAGI. This CDR3 has 11 amino acids. V dropped 10 bases and J dropped 0 bases, with 6 bases sitting between them. The CDR3 loop is CATLLNTEAFF. The DNA for the CDR3 is TGTGCCACCCTTTTGAACACTGAAGCTTTCTTT.

The chain couples TRBV9 to TRBJ2-3, with D unclear. The V end was cut by 4 bases, the J end by 0 bases, with 18 bases between. Germline CDR1 SGDLS, CDR2 YYNGEE. The CDR3 spans 17 residues. For the CDR3, the DNA is TGTGCCAGCAGCACCGACGCGGCCGGTCCTAGCACAGATACGCAGTATTTT. Its translation is CASSTDAAGPSTDTQYF.

J is TRBJ2-7 and V is TRBV4-3; D is uncertain. This CDR3 contains 14 residues. Germline lookup yields CDR1 LGHNA and CDR2 YSLEER. The V end was cut by 0 bases, the J end by 0 bases, with 6 bases between. The CDR3 DNA reads TGCGCCAGCAGCCAAGATATGAGCTCCTACGAGCAGTACTTC. Encoded protein: CASSQDMSSYEQYF.

The chain combines TRBV5-1 with TRBJ2-3; D might be TRBD2 (7 bases). The V end was cut by 0 bases, the J end by 5 bases, with 22 bases between. The CDR3 sequence is 18 residues long. Germline CDR1 SGHRS, CDR2 YFSETQ. CDR3 nucleotides: TGCGCCAGCAGCTTGGCCAATGGGGCGGGGGCCGAAGGAGATACGCAGTATTTT. It is translated as CASSLANGAGAEGDTQYF.

In nucleotides, the CDR3 is TGTGCCAGCAGCTTTACAGGGGGCCAAGAGACCCAGTACTTC. Its translation: CASSFTGGQETQYF. This chain uses TRBV5-4 with TRBJ2-5; 8 positions agree with TRBD1. This CDR3 comprises 14 residues. Germline V CDR1 and CDR2: SGHNT, YYREEE (reference sequence). After removal of 2 bases from V and 1 base from J, the junction contained 1 base not matched to a gene.

The chain joins TRBV9 to TRBJ1-1; TRBD1 matches at 11 bases. The V segment lost 2 bases and the J segment 7 bases; nucleotides outside the gene matches: 1. The CDR3 totals 13 residues. Germline V CDR1 and CDR2: SGDLS, YYNGEE. As DNA, the CDR3 is TGTGCCAGCAGCGTGGGGACAGGGGGTGAAGCTTTCTTT. Its translation is CASSVGTGGEAFF.

The chain couples TRBV5-1 to TRBJ2-2; TRBD2 matches 9 bases. CDR1 is SGHRS, CDR2 YFSETQ, per germline. The length of the CDR3 is 14 residues. After removal of 9 bases from V and 5 bases from J, the junction contained 8 bases not matched to a gene. In DNA, the CDR3 is TGCGCCACCAGTAGCGGGAGACTGACCGGGGAGCTGTTTTTT. It is translated as CATSSGRLTGELFF.

V usage is TRBV19 and J usage is TRBJ2-2, with 10 bases lining up with TRBD1. Germline V gene sequence: CDR1 LNHDA, CDR2 SQIVND (reference sequence). The CDR3 has 17 residues. Trimming took 7 bases from V and 8 from J; bases not matched to a gene: 16. This CDR3 is CASMEHGGTGVRGELFF. The DNA of the CDR3 is TGTGCCAGTATGGAGCATGGGGGGACAGGGGTGCGGGGGGAGCTGTTTTTT.

The V and J genes are TRBV10-1 and TRBJ1-1; D remains ambiguous. Deletions cut 6 bases from V and 1 base from J, with 9 bases between. Germline CDR1 WNHNN, CDR2 SYGVQD (reference sequence). The CDR3 sequence is 13 residues long. The CDR3 DNA reads TGCGCCAGCAGCCCACACCAGAACACTGAAGCTTTCTTT. Protein sequence: CASSPHQNTEAFF.

The chain couples TRBV20-1 to TRBJ1-1, with D perhaps TRBD1 (6 bases). This CDR3 is built from 11 residues. Germline V gene sequence: CDR1 DFQATT, CDR2 SNEGSKA (reference sequence). V lost 3 bases and J lost 5, with 7 bases in between. The CDR3 DNA reads as TGCAGTGCTAGGGGGGCTACTGAAGCTTTCTTT. Residues: CSARGATEAFF.

This clone was observed once. V and J are TRBV29-1 and TRBJ1-1; the match to TRBD1 covers 8 bases. With V trimmed by 7 bases and J by 2 bases, 3 bases remained unmatched. The V gene's germline CDR1 is SQVTM and CDR2 ANQGSEA. The CDR3 spans 12 residues. CDR3 residues: CSADRENTEAFF. The CDR3 DNA follows: TGCAGCGCGGACAGGGAAAACACTGAAGCTTTCTTT.

The chain couples TRBV2 to TRBJ1-2; a possible D gene is TRBD1 (5 bases). From germline, CDR1 is SNHLY and CDR2 FYNNEI. The CDR3 length is 16 residues. V shed 2 bases and J shed 5 bases, with 18 bases lying between them. The CDR3 DNA reads as TGTGCCAGCAGTGAATTCTCTCAGGGTATTGGGTATGGCTACACCTTC. As protein: CASSEFSQGIGYGYTF.

This rearrangement joins TRBV5-6 to TRBJ1-5; perhaps TRBD1 as D (5 bases). The V end was cut by 0 bases, the J end by 0 bases, with 13 bases between. The CDR3 length is 17 residues. The germline V gene encodes CDR1 SGHDT and CDR2 YYEEEE. CDR3 coding DNA: TGTGCCAGCAGCTTGGGCGGGGGGGGATATAGCAATCAGCCCCAGCATTTT. Its translation is CASSLGGGGYSNQPQHF.

V and J are TRBV14 and TRBJ1-2; D remains ambiguous. CDR3 length equals 13 residues. Looked up from germline, CDR1 is SGHDN and CDR2 is FVKESK. The V end lost 1 base, the J end lost 3 bases, and 6 bases lay between the germline ends. CDR3 DNA sequence: TGTGCCAGCAGCCAAGGAGGGTACTATGGCTACACCTTC. The encoded protein is CASSQGGYYGYTF.